This entry concerns a single TCR beta chain. This clonotype turned up a few times. Its antigen is currently not known. Base qualities are not provided; no much larger clone lies one nucleotide away. TCR cDNA was synthesized by 5'RACE template switching, which introduced a universal primer site and unique molecular identifiers. Priming of cDNA synthesis was performed from both the TCR alpha and TCR beta constant segments. Library amplification used two PCR steps, and the second PCR step added sample barcodes and sequencing adapters. Sequencing of libraries was performed on Illumina HiSeq 2500 (2x100 bp) or NovaSeq (2x150 bp). The study's processing was this. Demultiplexing of reads and collapsing into UMI consensus sequences were performed with MIGEC, and V(D)J alignment was carried out with MiXCR. Clonotypes responding to the vaccine were identified with edgeR on replicate PBMC samples, with the criteria of FDR below 0.01 and a log2 fold change above 5 up to day 15. Each bulk clonotype was labeled CD4 or CD8 based on which sequenced repertoire, CD4 or CD8, contained the clonotype at higher abundance. TCRdb's own reprocessing of the public reads used fastp at Q25 and MiXCR and kept productive beta chains. Rows matching on CDR3 protein sequence are summarized as one entry with the most common DNA and genes. These V and J calls originate from TCRdb's pipeline instead of the authors' own analysis. Recorded for this sample are 450,000 to 650,000 distinct CDR3 sequences; less than 25% of them occurred a single time. Approximately 16% of the sample rests with the top ten.

The sample's treatment or condition label, in plain terms: live attenuated yellow fever vaccine strain. Two biological replicates of bulk PBMCs were collected at each blood-draw timepoint. PBMCs were isolated from peripheral blood using a standard Ficoll-Paque protocol. TriZol was used to extract RNA from bulk PBMCs, CD4 and CD8 fractions, and dextramer-positive and dextramer-negative fractions. The sample comes from a study of T cells after yellow fever vaccination (dated by TCRdb to about 2019). General notes on the study: Libraries from fractions with low cell numbers were prepared with the SMART-Seq v4 Ultra Low Input RNA kit. Two healthy male donors made up the cohort, one aged 18 to 29 years and the other aged 30 to 40 years. Blood was collected at multiple timepoints before and after primary and secondary immunization, and bulk PBMC replicates and cell subsets were isolated. Bulk TCR alpha and beta repertoires were sequenced longitudinally to track T-cell clones before and after primary and booster YFV17D yellow fever vaccination. General study outcomes and caveats: Computational filtering was required because FACS-sorted repertoires could contain abundant contaminating clonotypes from the bulk population. Most clones expanded after primary vaccination (approximately 97% of CD4 and around 89% of CD8) were re-detected after the booster, suggesting that broad memory maintenance occurred. A small share of clonotypes was detected in both CD4 and CD8 compartments, with the overlap likely arising from convergent recombination. The study included only a couple of donors, which limits how far the findings can be generalized. The secondary T-cell response was found to be weaker but faster than the primary response, with a peak reached on day 5 rather than on day 15.

From the germline V gene (reference sequence), CDR1 is LNHDA and CDR2 is SQIVND. The CDR3 runs 12 residues from the cysteine to the phenylalanine. Only the CDR3 portion is preserved as DNA: 36 bases, with reading frame beginning at the first base. A distance of 11 bases separates the germline ends of V and J, which lose 5 bases and 6 bases respectively. The specimen was PBMCs, collected less than 25 days after the first yellow fever vaccination. This TCR was sampled from a man between 18 and 29 years old who received the YFV17D yellow fever vaccine. The receptor chain draws on TRBV19 and TRBJ2-7; the D gene assignment is ambiguous. DNA sequence: TGTGCCAGTAGTTTCAAGACCGGCGAGCAGTACTTC. This codes for CASSFKTGEQYF.